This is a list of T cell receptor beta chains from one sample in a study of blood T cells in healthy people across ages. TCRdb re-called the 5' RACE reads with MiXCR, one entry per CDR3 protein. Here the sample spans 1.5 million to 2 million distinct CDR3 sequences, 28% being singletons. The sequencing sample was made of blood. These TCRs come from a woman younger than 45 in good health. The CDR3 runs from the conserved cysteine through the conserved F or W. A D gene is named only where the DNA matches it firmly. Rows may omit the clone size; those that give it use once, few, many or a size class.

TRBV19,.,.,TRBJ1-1,CASRLSVNTEAFF,TGTGCTAGTAGGCTGAGCGTGAACACTGAAGCTTTCTTT
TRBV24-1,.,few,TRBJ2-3,CATSDLRTSTDTQYF,TGTGCCACCAGTGATTTGAGGACTAGCACAGATACGCAGTATTTT
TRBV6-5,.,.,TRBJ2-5,CASSYSLAPGTQYF,TGTGCCAGCAGTTACTCACTAGCTCCAGGGACCCAGTACTTC
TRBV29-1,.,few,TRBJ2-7,CSVEVRGFREQYF,TGCAGCGTTGAAGTAAGGGGGTTTCGCGAGCAGTACTTC
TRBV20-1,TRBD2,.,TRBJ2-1,CSASGGFYNEQFF,TGCAGTGCTAGCGGGGGGTTCTACAATGAGCAGTTCTTC
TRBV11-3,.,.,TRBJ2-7,CASSLVWRRAYEQYF,TGTGCCAGCAGCTTAGTGTGGAGGAGGGCCTACGAGCAGTACTTC
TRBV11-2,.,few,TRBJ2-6,CANSFDLGNALLSGANVLTF,TGTGCCAACAGCTTTGATCTAGGGAATGCCCTCTTATCTGGGGCCAACGTCCTGACTTTC
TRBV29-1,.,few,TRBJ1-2,CSVERYGSPGYTF,TGCAGCGTTGAACGTTACGGATCTCCCGGCTACACCTTC
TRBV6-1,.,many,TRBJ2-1,CASKRATSSYNEQFF,TGTGCCAGCAAAAGGGCGACGAGCTCCTACAATGAGCAGTTCTTC
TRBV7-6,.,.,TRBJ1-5,CASSWPANSNQPQHF,TGTGCCAGCAGCTGGCCAGCTAATAGCAATCAGCCCCAGCATTTT
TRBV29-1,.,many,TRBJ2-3,CSVRGKLTDTQYF,TGCAGCGTTAGGGGCAAACTCACAGATACGCAGTATTTT
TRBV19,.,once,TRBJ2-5,CASSALDQQETQYF,TGTGCCAGTAGTGCCCTTGATCAGCAAGAGACCCAGTACTTC
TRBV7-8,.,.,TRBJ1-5,CASSSRDRYSNQPQHF,TGTGCCAGCAGCTCCCGGGACCGCTATAGCAATCAGCCCCAGCATTTT
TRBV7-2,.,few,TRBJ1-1,CASSLSRDAAFF,TGTGCCAGCAGCTTAAGTCGGGATGCAGCTTTCTTT
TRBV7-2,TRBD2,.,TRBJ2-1,CASSDSGSTYNEQFF,TGTGCCAGCAGCGACAGCGGGAGCACCTACAATGAGCAGTTCTTC
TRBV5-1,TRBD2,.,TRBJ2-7,CASKMGGVDEQYF,TGCGCCAGCAAAATGGGAGGGGTCGACGAGCAGTACTTC
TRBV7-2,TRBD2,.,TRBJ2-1,CASSLAGGNERFF,TGTGCCAGCAGCTTAGCGGGAGGGAATGAGCGGTTCTTC
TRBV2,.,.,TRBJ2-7,CASSEYGSVYEQYF,TGTGCCAGCAGTGAATACGGGAGCGTCTACGAGCAGTACTTC
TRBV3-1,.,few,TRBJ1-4,CASSRNHGEKLFF,TGTGCCAGCAGCCGAAATCACGGTGAAAAACTGTTTTTT
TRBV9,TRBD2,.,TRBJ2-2,CASSAIRGVRDSLRELFF,TGTGCCAGCAGCGCAATTCGGGGGGTCCGGGATAGCCTACGGGAGCTGTTTTTT
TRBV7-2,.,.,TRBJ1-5,CASSLGVLGNQPQHF,TGTGCCAGCAGCTTAGGTGTGTTGGGCAATCAGCCCCAGCATTTT
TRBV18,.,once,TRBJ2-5,CASPPLLGEQYF,TGTGCCAGCCCACCGCTGTTAGGAGAGCAGTACTTC
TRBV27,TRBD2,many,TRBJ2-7,CASSSGLTSYEQYF,TGTGCCAGCAGTTCGGGACTAACCTCCTACGAGCAGTACTTC
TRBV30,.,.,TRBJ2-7,CAWSSQSGELYYEQYF,TGTGCCTGGAGCTCGCAGTCAGGGGAGCTTTACTACGAGCAGTACTTC
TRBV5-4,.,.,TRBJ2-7,CASSSPTGTREQYF,TGTGCCAGCAGCTCCCCAACCGGGACGCGAGAGCAGTACTTC
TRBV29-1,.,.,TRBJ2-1,CSGEEYNEQFF,TGCAGCGGGGAGGAGTACAATGAGCAGTTCTTC
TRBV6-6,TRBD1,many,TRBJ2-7,CASSYAGTASSYEQYF,TGTGCCAGCAGTTATGCCGGGACAGCCAGCTCCTACGAGCAGTACTTC
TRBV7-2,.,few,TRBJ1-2,CASSPRTLEGYGYTF,TGTGCCAGCAGCCCCCGAACCCTGGAGGGCTATGGCTACACCTTC
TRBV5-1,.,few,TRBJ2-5,CASSEHQETQYF,TGCGCCAGCAGCGAACACCAAGAGACCCAGTACTTC